This TCR beta chain was profiled in a study of molecular identifiers for immune sequencing clone quantification. Study-wide results and caveats: Highly expanded clone sizes could be underestimated by identical TCR molecules that share a barcode. Over 97% of effector molecules, yet under 1% of naive-cell molecules, were held by clones above 20 RNA copies.

A CD8+CD4-CCR7+CD45RA+ gate was used to sort naive CD8 T cells. This clonotype is a singleton in its sample. Its antigen is currently unknown. This could be a read error, since a much larger clone is one nucleotide away. TCRdb called the PCR reads again in MiXCR, with one record for every CDR3 protein. The table includes about 640,000 distinct CDR3 sequences, 15% to 20% detected once. V was cut by 2 bases and J by 6 bases, with 6 bases left in between. The CDR3 sequence is 12 residues long. Germline V gene sequence: CDR1 LNHDA, CDR2 SQIVND (reference sequence). Material: naive CD8+ T cells from blood, with Jurkat cell RNA spiked in. Subset denoted: FACS-sorted CD8+CD4-CCR7+CD45RA+ naive T cells. This TCR was sampled from a human donor in good health. Some libraries in this study had Jurkat cell RNA spiked in. This rearrangement joins TRBV19 to TRBJ2-3, with D uncertain. The CDR3 reads CASSIPGDTQYF. CDR3 DNA sequence: TGTGCCAGTAGTATACCCGGGGATACGCAGTATTTT.